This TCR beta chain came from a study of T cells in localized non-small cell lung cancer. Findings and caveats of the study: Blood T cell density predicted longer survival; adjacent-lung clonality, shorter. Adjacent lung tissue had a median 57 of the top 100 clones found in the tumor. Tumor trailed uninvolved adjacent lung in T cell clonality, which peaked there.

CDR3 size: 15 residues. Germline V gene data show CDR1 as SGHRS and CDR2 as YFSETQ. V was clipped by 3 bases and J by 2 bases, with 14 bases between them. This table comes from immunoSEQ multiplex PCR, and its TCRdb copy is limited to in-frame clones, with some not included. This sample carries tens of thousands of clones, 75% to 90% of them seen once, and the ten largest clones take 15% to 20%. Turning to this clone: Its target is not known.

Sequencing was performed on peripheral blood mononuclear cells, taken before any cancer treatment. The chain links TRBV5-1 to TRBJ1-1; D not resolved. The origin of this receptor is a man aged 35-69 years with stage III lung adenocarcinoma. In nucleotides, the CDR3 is TGCGCCAGCAGCTCGGATCCCTCAGTCAACACTGAAGCTTTCTTT. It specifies CASSSDPSVNTEAFF.